These T cell receptor beta chains were read from a single sample in a study of blood T cell repertoires in COVID-19. Sequencing was performed with immunoSEQ multiplex PCR; in TCRdb, only in-frame clones are kept and a portion is missing. The sample yields fewer than 200,000 clones, 80% to 90% seen once. The sequencing sample was made of PBMCs or T cells enriched from blood (not recorded which). Receptor source: a man over 45 who had recovered from COVID-19. Each CDR3 is given with its conserved first and last residue. D genes are given only for firm matches. Rows give clone size only sometimes, using once, few, many, or a class for an expanded clone.

v_gene	j_gene	abundance	d_gene	CDR3aa	CDR3nt
TRBV13	TRBJ2-1	.	TRBD2	CASSFDGGGRSYNEQFF	TGTGCCAGCAGCTTTGACGGGGGGGGCCGGTCCTACAATGAGCAGTTCTTC
TRBV9	TRBJ1-1	few	.	CASSSRPGTRGHTEAFF	TGTGCCAGCAGCTCACGTCCCGGGACGCGGGGACACACTGAAGCTTTCTTT
TRBV9	TRBJ1-1	.	.	CASSVDNSGEAFF	TGTGCCAGCAGCGTAGATAACAGCGGAGAAGCTTTCTTT
TRBV24-1	TRBJ2-7	.	.	CATSDAPPRGISYEQYF	TGTGCCACCAGTGACGCACCCCCGAGGGGGATATCCTACGAGCAGTACTTC
TRBV24-1	TRBJ2-6	.	TRBD1	CATSDTRQGNSGANVLTF	TGTGCCACCAGTGATACCCGACAGGGGAACTCTGGGGCCAACGTCCTGACTTTC
TRBV28	TRBJ1-1	.	.	CASSLHGELNTEAFF	TGTGCCAGCAGTCTGCACGGGGAACTGAACACTGAAGCTTTCTTT
TRBV14	TRBJ2-3	.	TRBD2	CASSQVGTRSDTQYF	TGTGCCAGCAGCCAGGTCGGGACTAGAAGTGATACGCAGTATTTT
TRBV10-1	TRBJ2-7	.	.	CASSESTGRYEQYF	TGCGCCAGCAGTGAGTCAACAGGGAGATACGAGCAGTACTTC
TRBV3-1/TRBV3-2	TRBJ1-5	.	TRBD1	CASSPDRGLGQPQHF	TGTGCCAGCAGCCCCGACAGGGGGCTAGGTCAGCCCCAGCATTTT
TRBV28	TRBJ1-2	.	.	CASSLPLYGYTF	TGTGCCAGCAGTTTACCCCTCTATGGCTACACCTTC
TRBV13	TRBJ2-1	.	TRBD2	CASSLTGQRLADPYNEQFF	TGTGCCAGCAGCTTAACGGGACAGAGACTAGCGGACCCATACAATGAGCAGTTCTTC
TRBV6-5	TRBJ1-5	.	.	CASSYSRAQPQHF	TGTGCCAGCAGTTATTCCAGGGCCCAGCCCCAGCATTTT
TRBV18	TRBJ2-7	.	.	CASSPLLGLDYEQYF	TGTGCCAGCTCACCATTATTGGGTCTAGACTACGAGCAGTACTTC
TRBV14	TRBJ1-1	.	TRBD1	CASSPGQGTVEAFF	TGTGCCAGCAGCCCGGGACAGGGGACTGTTGAAGCTTTCTTT
TRBV10-3	TRBJ2-1	.	.	CAISVSNEQFF	TGTGCCATCAGTGTGAGCAATGAGCAGTTCTTC
TRBV5-4	TRBJ2-1	few	TRBD2	CASSLIMGLAGGPRYNEQFF	TGTGCCAGCAGCCTAATTATGGGACTAGCGGGGGGGCCTAGGTACAATGAGCAGTTCTTC
TRBV3-1/TRBV3-2	TRBJ1-3	.	.	CASSPRGGSFSGNTIYF	TGTGCCAGCAGCCCGCGGGGCGGGAGTTTCTCTGGAAACACCATATATTTT